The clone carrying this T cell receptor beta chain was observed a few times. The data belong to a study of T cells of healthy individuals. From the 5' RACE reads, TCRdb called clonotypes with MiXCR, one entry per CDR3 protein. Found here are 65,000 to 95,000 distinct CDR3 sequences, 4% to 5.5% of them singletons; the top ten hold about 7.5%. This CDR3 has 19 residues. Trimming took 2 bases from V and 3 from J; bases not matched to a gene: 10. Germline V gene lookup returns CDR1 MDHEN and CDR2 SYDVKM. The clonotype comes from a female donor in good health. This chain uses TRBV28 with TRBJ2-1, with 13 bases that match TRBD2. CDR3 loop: CASSLSGLAGVSFYNEQFF. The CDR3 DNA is TGTGCCAGCAGTTTAAGCGGACTAGCGGGAGTCTCTTTCTACAATGAGCAGTTCTTC.